The present TCR beta chain was sequenced within a study of T-cell reconstitution after alpha-beta-depleted transplantation in children. Study results and limitations: The origin of alpha-beta T cells about two months after transplant was reportedly several hundred expanded graft clones. High day-60 TCRbeta diversity in some patients came from surviving recipient T cells and thymic progenitors. The authors attributed T-cell counts and diversity one year after transplant mostly to newly produced T cells.

This clonotype came up many times. The antigen is unknown. V was cut by 0 bases and J by 1 base, with 10 bases left in between. The CDR3 has 15 amino acids. Germline CDR1 is SGHRS and CDR2 is YFSETQ. Construction of the TCRbeta library involved unique molecular identifiers. TCRdb reanalysed the PCR reads using MiXCR and keeps one entry per CDR3 protein. Here the sample spans 350,000 to 500,000 distinct CDR3 sequences, 43% being singletons. The sequencing used PBMCs, collected before TCRalphabeta/CD19-depleted stem cell transplant. The V and J genes are TRBV5-1 and TRBJ2-5; TRBD1 is a possible D gene (5 bases). The clonotype comes from a girl aged 2 to 10 with aplastic anemia, due to receive a stem cell transplant. The CDR3 nucleotides read TGCGCCAGCAGCTTGGGCCGCAGGGTCCAAGAGACCCAGTACTTC. The encoded protein is CASSLGRRVQETQYF.